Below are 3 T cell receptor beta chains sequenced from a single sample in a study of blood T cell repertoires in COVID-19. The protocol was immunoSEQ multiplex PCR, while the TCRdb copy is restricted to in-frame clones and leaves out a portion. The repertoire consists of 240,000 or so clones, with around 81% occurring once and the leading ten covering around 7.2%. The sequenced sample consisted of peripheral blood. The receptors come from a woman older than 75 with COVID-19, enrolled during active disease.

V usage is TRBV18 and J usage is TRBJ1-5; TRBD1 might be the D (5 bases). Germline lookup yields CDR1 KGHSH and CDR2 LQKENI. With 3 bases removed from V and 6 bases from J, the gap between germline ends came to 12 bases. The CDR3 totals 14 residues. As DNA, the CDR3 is TGTGCCAGCTCACCGGGCAGGGAGGGTCAGCCCCAGCATTTT. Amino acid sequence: CASSPGREGQPQHF.

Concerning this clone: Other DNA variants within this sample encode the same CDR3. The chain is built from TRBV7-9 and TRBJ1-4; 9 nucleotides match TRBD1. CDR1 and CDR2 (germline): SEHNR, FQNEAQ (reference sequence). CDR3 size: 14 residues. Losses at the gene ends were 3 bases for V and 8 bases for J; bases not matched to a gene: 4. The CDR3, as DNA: TGTGCCAGCAGCTTGGGACAGGGACGAGAAAAACTGTTTTTT. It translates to CASSLGQGREKLFF.

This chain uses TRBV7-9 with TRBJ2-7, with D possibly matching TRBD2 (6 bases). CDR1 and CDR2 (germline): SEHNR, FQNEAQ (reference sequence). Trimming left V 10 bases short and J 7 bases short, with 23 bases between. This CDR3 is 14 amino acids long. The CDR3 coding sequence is TGTGCCATTCGCCTCGGGACTCTTCTGGGGGAGCAGTACTTC. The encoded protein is CAIRLGTLLGEQYF.